The 8 T cell receptor beta chains reported below all come from one sample, sequenced in a study of shared clonotypes between healthy human individuals. Sequenced by immunoSEQ multiplex PCR; TCRdb stores in-frame clones only, minus some. The sample records about 490,000 clones, 79% being singletons. The sequenced sample was PBMCs. These TCRs come from a woman between 40 and 55 years old in good health. Some clones in this sample may be carry-over from other donors' samples.

V and J are TRBV4-1 and TRBJ1-2; no clear D. Germline assignment: CDR1 MGHRA and CDR2 YSYEKL. CDR3 length: 16 amino acids. Trimming removed 4 bases at V and 4 bases at J, with 19 bases between. The CDR3 DNA is TGCGCCAGCAGCCGAGATCGCGCAGCCCTAAGCTATGGCTACACCTTC. Encoded protein: CASSRDRAALSYGYTF.

A note on this clone: The sample holds other DNA sequences that translate to the same CDR3. V usage is TRBV18 and J usage is TRBJ1-1; perhaps TRBD1 as D (5 bases). This CDR3 is built from 14 residues. Trimming took off 1 base at V and 8 bases at J, with 14 bases between the two ends. The V gene's germline CDR1 is KGHSH and CDR2 LQKENI. CDR3 sequence: CASSPLHGGPEAFF. The CDR3 bases are TGTGCCAGCTCACCACTCCACGGGGGACCAGAAGCTTTCTTT.

The CDR3 region is CASSLPGTSSYNEQFF. The DNA of the CDR3 is TGTGCCAGCAGTCTCCCCGGGACTAGCAGCTACAATGAGCAGTTCTTC. The chain combines TRBV13 with TRBJ2-1, with 9 bases lining up with TRBD2. This CDR3 spans 16 amino acids. CDR1 and CDR2 from the germline V gene are PRHDT and FYEKMQ (reference sequence). V shed 6 bases, J shed 3 bases, and the junction held 9 bases outside the gene matches.

The V and J genes are TRBV28 and TRBJ2-7; D is perhaps TRBD1 or TRBD2 (5 bases each). This CDR3 spans 15 amino acids. The germline gives CDR1 MDHEN, CDR2 SYDVKM. Trimming cost V 4 bases and J 2 bases, with 15 bases left between them. The CDR3 DNA sequence: TGTGCCAGCAGTTCCCCGGGGACGGCCGCCTACGAGCAGTACTTC. This codes for CASSSPGTAAYEQYF.

This clone was detected only once. This rearrangement joins TRBV7-8 to TRBJ2-1, with 8 bases identical to TRBD2. The CDR3 length is 15 residues. The J segment lost 4 bases and the V segment lost 3 bases, leaving 5 bases of the junction unmatched. Germline-derived CDR1 and CDR2 are SGHVS and FQNEAQ. CDR3 region: CASSFREGPYNEQFF. CDR3 nucleotide sequence: TGTGCCAGCAGCTTCCGGGAGGGCCCTTACAATGAGCAGTTCTTC.

This clone was seen only a few times. The chain has TRBV2 and TRBJ2-7; the D gene could be TRBD1 or TRBD2 (5 bases each). CDR3 length equals 12 residues. V lost 4 bases to trimming and J lost 10 bases, with 14 bases between them. Germline V CDR1 and CDR2: SNHLY, FYNNEI. CDR3 loop: CASSAGPGGQYF. CDR3 coding DNA: TGTGCCAGCAGTGCGGGGCCAGGTGGACAGTACTTC.

This chain joins TRBV7-9 and TRBJ2-2; D is tentatively TRBD1 or TRBD2 (5 bases each). The length of the CDR3 is 15 residues. From germline, CDR1 is SEHNR and CDR2 FQNEAQ (reference sequence). V lost 5 bases and J lost 5, with 15 bases in between. CDR3 in DNA: TGTGCCAGCAGCCGTGGGACCCCCATTACCGGGGAGCTGTTTTTT. Amino acids: CASSRGTPITGELFF.

V gene TRBV18 combines with J gene TRBJ1-1; the match to TRBD1 covers 7 bases. Germline V gene data show CDR1 as KGHSH and CDR2 as LQKENI. The CDR3 runs to 15 residues. Germline trimming cut 2 bases from V and 3 bases from J; bases unmatched to any gene: 6. CDR3 DNA: TGTGCCAGCTCACCAAGAAGGGACAGTGACACTGAAGCTTTCTTT. It translates to CASSPRRDSDTEAFF.